The clone carrying this T cell receptor (beta chain) turned up a few times. Its target is not known. This specimen comes from a study of response to subunit inactivated influenza vaccine. Notes on the study in general: Each seasonal flu vaccination may recruit only limited new T cells, authors suggested.

Each CDR3 protein is one row after TCRdb ran MiXCR on the RT-PCR reads. Among around 190,000 distinct CDR3 sequences listed, about 9% were seen once. This CDR3 comprises 14 residues. Trimming cost V 6 bases and J 0 bases; bases outside gene matches: 4. CDR1 is LNHDA and CDR2 is SQIVND in the germline V gene (reference sequence). The sequence was collected from a man aged 45-60 years who received an inactivated influenza vaccine. The chain couples TRBV19 to TRBJ1-1; 7 bases line up with TRBD1. The material sequenced was non-naive T cells sorted from PBMCs, taken on the day of vaccination. The CDR3 bases are TGTGCCAGTAGCCCGGACAGGATGAACACTGAAGCTTTCTTT. Its protein is CASSPDRMNTEAFF.